What follows is one T cell receptor beta chain and its context. Its antigen is not identified. This sample was included in a study of cytomegalovirus exposure and HLA in healthy donors. For the study at large: A preliminary data release comprised tens of millions of unique TCRs obtained from HLA-typed donors. For the 300 to 450 genotyped donors, 80% to 90% fell within the Caucasian-associated ancestry cluster. Study-wide results and limits: Later findings reportedly placed an Asian-associated ancestry cluster below the roughly 660-donor mean for N-insertions. The study reported that TCR beta sequences accurately predicted HLA-A and HLA-B alleles in most subjects.

With 60 Vbeta and 13 Jbeta primers, the PCR was carried out. Profiling relied on immunoSEQ multiplex PCR, and the TCRdb table lists in-frame clones only, not all of them. This sample yields more than 95,000 clones, of which just under 75% are seen a single time; about 4.4% belongs to the top ten. CDR3 length equals 17 residues. Germline CDR1 reads KGHSH; CDR2 reads LQKENI. The V segment lost 3 bases and the J segment 6 bases; nucleotides outside the gene matches: 13. The sample was PBMCs. This chain connects TRBV18 to TRBJ2-3; TRBD1 matches 9 bases. The source is a man between 60 and 70 years old in good health and CMV-seropositive. DNA for the CDR3: TGTGCCAGCTCACCTAGGCGGGACAGGGTGATTGGGGATACGCAGTATTTT. Translation gives CASSPRRDRVIGDTQYF.